This T cell receptor beta chain comes out of a study of T cell repertoires in cytomegalovirus infection. Study summary: In public TCR beta signatures, there were indications of both CMV infection and matching HLA type. Whole-study findings and limits: Public TCR beta family frequency separated CMV-and-HLA carriers, including in an independent cohort.

Trimming took 0 bases from V and 3 from J; bases not matched to a gene: 2. Germline CDR1 LGHNA, CDR2 YSLEER. This CDR3 is 14 amino acids long. This clonotype was counted between two and nine times. Antigen: not known. TCRdb itself ran the reads through MiXCR, one entry per CDR3 protein. The table has around 430,000 distinct CDR3 sequences, about 42% seen once. The receptor was derived from a human donor in good health (CMV status not recorded). Some clones in this sample may be carry-over from other donors' samples. This sample comprised cultured PBMCs, obtained from culture after CMV antigen stimulation. The chain has TRBV4-3 and TRBJ2-7; 7 bases align to TRBD1. The CDR3 is CASSQEYRGYEQYF. Written as DNA, the CDR3 is TGCGCCAGCAGCCAAGAGTACAGGGGCTACGAGCAGTACTTC.